Listed below are T cell receptor beta chains from one sample, sequenced in a study of CD8+ T cells in alopecia areata. TCRdb keeps only in-frame clones here, not all; method: immunoSEQ multiplex PCR. The table shows around 190,000 clones, with roughly three fifths occurring only once. Sequenced input: CD8+ T cells sorted from blood. The receptors were sampled from a human donor in good health. Each CDR3 is given with its conserved first and last residue. Fields, in order: J gene, D gene, clone size, V gene, CDR3 DNA, CDR3 protein. D genes are given only for firm matches. Expanded clones are given a class, and other clones once, few, many or no size at all.

J gene: TRBJ1-1
D gene: .
clone size: .
V gene: TRBV5-1
CDR3 DNA: TGCGCCAGCGGGACCGATATGAACACTGAAGCTTTCTTT
CDR3 protein: CASGTDMNTEAFF

J gene: TRBJ1-2
D gene: .
clone size: .
V gene: TRBV5-1
CDR3 DNA: TGCGCCAGCAGCCCGCGGCAGGACTTCTTGGATGGCTACACCTTC
CDR3 protein: CASSPRQDFLDGYTF

J gene: TRBJ2-7
D gene: TRBD1
clone size: .
V gene: TRBV10-3
CDR3 DNA: TGTGCCATCAGATCCTGGGGACAGGGAGCCTACGAGCAGTACTTC
CDR3 protein: CAIRSWGQGAYEQYF

J gene: TRBJ1-1
D gene: .
clone size: .
V gene: TRBV4-1
CDR3 DNA: TGCGCCAGCAGCCCTATCGGGGGAGCTGAAGCTTTCTTT
CDR3 protein: CASSPIGGAEAFF

J gene: TRBJ2-3
D gene: .
clone size: .
V gene: TRBV11-2
CDR3 DNA: TGTGCCAGCAGCTCTGCGGGGGCAACAGGGGACGATACGCAGTATTTT
CDR3 protein: CASSSAGATGDDTQYF

J gene: TRBJ1-1
D gene: .
clone size: .
V gene: TRBV13
CDR3 DNA: TGTGCCAGCAGCTCCCCCAGCAGGGCAAGCACTGAAGCTTTCTTT
CDR3 protein: CASSSPSRASTEAFF

J gene: TRBJ2-5
D gene: TRBD1
clone size: .
V gene: TRBV7-3
CDR3 DNA: TGTGCCAGCAGCACGCGGACAGGGGGCGCAGAGGGAGAGACCCAGTACTTC
CDR3 protein: CASSTRTGGAEGETQYF

J gene: TRBJ1-1
D gene: .
clone size: .
V gene: TRBV29-1
CDR3 DNA: TGCAGCGTTGGATCGGGCGGGGGGAACACTGAAGCTTTCTTT
CDR3 protein: CSVGSGGGNTEAFF

J gene: TRBJ1-1
D gene: .
clone size: once
V gene: TRBV27
CDR3 DNA: TGTGCCACAAGGGCGGGGGTACTGAACACTGAAGCTTTCTTT
CDR3 protein: CATRAGVLNTEAFF

J gene: TRBJ1-5
D gene: .
clone size: few
V gene: TRBV28
CDR3 DNA: TGTGCCAGCATCCTGGGTGACGGTCAGCCCCAGCATTTT
CDR3 protein: CASILGDGQPQHF

J gene: TRBJ2-1
D gene: .
clone size: .
V gene: TRBV7-9
CDR3 DNA: TGTGCCAGCAGCTCCTTAGGGGGGCCCGGTGAGCAGTTCTTC
CDR3 protein: CASSSLGGPGEQFF

J gene: TRBJ1-1
D gene: .
clone size: .
V gene: TRBV29-1
CDR3 DNA: TGCAGCGTCCCGGGGACTGAAGCTTTCTTT
CDR3 protein: CSVPGTEAFF

J gene: TRBJ1-2
D gene: .
clone size: .
V gene: TRBV4-1
CDR3 DNA: TGCGCCAGCAGCCAGTCTACCCCGTCTAACGGGGCTAACTATGGCTACACCTTC
CDR3 protein: CASSQSTPSNGANYGYTF

J gene: TRBJ2-7
D gene: .
clone size: .
V gene: TRBV7-2
CDR3 DNA: TGTGCCAGCAAGCGTAGGGACCCCTCAGGGTACGAGCAGTACTTC
CDR3 protein: CASKRRDPSGYEQYF

J gene: TRBJ2-3
D gene: .
clone size: few
V gene: TRBV5-6
CDR3 DNA: TGTGCCAGCAGCTCCAGGGGCACAGATACGCAGTATTTT
CDR3 protein: CASSSRGTDTQYF

J gene: TRBJ2-7
D gene: TRBD1
clone size: .
V gene: TRBV7-9
CDR3 DNA: TGTGCCAGCAGCTTAAGGACAGGGCAGGGCTACGAGCAGTACTTC
CDR3 protein: CASSLRTGQGYEQYF

J gene: TRBJ2-1
D gene: TRBD2
clone size: .
V gene: TRBV27
CDR3 DNA: TGTGCCAGCAGCTTAGGACTAGCGGCCTACAATGAGCAGTTCTTC
CDR3 protein: CASSLGLAAYNEQFF

J gene: TRBJ2-1
D gene: .
clone size: .
V gene: TRBV29-1
CDR3 DNA: TGCAGCGTTGATGGGGGGGACACCTACAATGAGCAGTTCTTC
CDR3 protein: CSVDGGDTYNEQFF

J gene: TRBJ2-3
D gene: .
clone size: .
V gene: TRBV14
CDR3 DNA: TGTGCCAGCAGCCGAATGGTCCCCGGAGTAGATACGCAGTATTTT
CDR3 protein: CASSRMVPGVDTQYF

J gene: TRBJ2-7
D gene: .
clone size: .
V gene: TRBV4-1
CDR3 DNA: TGCGCCAGCAGCCAAGAGTGGGGCTCCTACGAGCAGTACTTC
CDR3 protein: CASSQEWGSYEQYF

J gene: TRBJ2-5
D gene: .
clone size: .
V gene: TRBV6-1
CDR3 DNA: TGTGCCAGCAGTGATGGCCATGACAGCAGACAAGAGACCCAGTACTTC
CDR3 protein: CASSDGHDSRQETQYF

J gene: TRBJ2-5
D gene: .
clone size: .
V gene: TRBV4-1
CDR3 DNA: TGCGCCAGCAGCCATAAGCCGGGGGGCGGGGAGACCCAGTACTTC
CDR3 protein: CASSHKPGGGETQYF

J gene: TRBJ2-5
D gene: .
clone size: .
V gene: TRBV5-6
CDR3 DNA: TGTGCCAGCAGCTTGGCCAAGGACTTCCCCAGAGAGACCCAGTACTTC
CDR3 protein: CASSLAKDFPRETQYF

J gene: TRBJ2-2
D gene: .
clone size: once
V gene: TRBV4-1
CDR3 DNA: TGCGCCAGCAGCCAAGAGACCCGAACCGGGGAGCTGTTTTTT
CDR3 protein: CASSQETRTGELFF

J gene: TRBJ1-5
D gene: .
clone size: .
V gene: TRBV28
CDR3 DNA: TGTGCCAGCAGTTTTCGGCAGCCCCAGCATTTT
CDR3 protein: CASSFRQPQHF

J gene: TRBJ2-1
D gene: .
clone size: .
V gene: TRBV6-5
CDR3 DNA: TGTGCCAGCAGTTACGGCCCTAGCAATGAGCAGTTCTTC
CDR3 protein: CASSYGPSNEQFF

J gene: TRBJ1-1
D gene: .
clone size: .
V gene: TRBV6-6
CDR3 DNA: TGTGCCAGCACCCCGACCGAGAACACTGAAGCTTTCTTT
CDR3 protein: CASTPTENTEAFF

J gene: TRBJ1-6
D gene: .
clone size: .
V gene: TRBV25-1
CDR3 DNA: TGTGCCAGCGGATGGACAGTCCAAAACAATTCACCCCTCCACTTT
CDR3 protein: CASGWTVQNNSPLHF

J gene: TRBJ1-1
D gene: .
clone size: .
V gene: TRBV9
CDR3 DNA: TGTGCCAGCAGCCTGTTCGAGGGGCAGGCTGCTTTCTTT
CDR3 protein: CASSLFEGQAAFF

J gene: TRBJ2-3
D gene: TRBD2
clone size: .
V gene: TRBV14
CDR3 DNA: TGTGCCAGCAGCCTCGCCGCGGGGGGGCCAGATACGCAGTATTTT
CDR3 protein: CASSLAAGGPDTQYF

J gene: TRBJ1-2
D gene: TRBD1
clone size: .
V gene: TRBV4-1
CDR3 DNA: TGCGCCAGCAGCCAATGGGCAGGGGGACCGTCTAACTATGGCTACACCTTC
CDR3 protein: CASSQWAGGPSNYGYTF

J gene: TRBJ2-7
D gene: .
clone size: few
V gene: TRBV5-6
CDR3 DNA: TGTGCCAGCAGCCTAACACCGGGACTCGAGGGCGAGCAGTACTTC
CDR3 protein: CASSLTPGLEGEQYF

J gene: TRBJ2-1
D gene: .
clone size: .
V gene: TRBV11-2
CDR3 DNA: TGTGCCAGCAGCTTAGCCGGCCAGGGGGGGCAGTTCTTC
CDR3 protein: CASSLAGQGGQFF

J gene: TRBJ1-2
D gene: .
clone size: .
V gene: TRBV4-1
CDR3 DNA: TGCGCCAGCAGCCAAGATATTTCTTCGGGGTCTGGCTACACCTTC
CDR3 protein: CASSQDISSGSGYTF

J gene: TRBJ2-2
D gene: .
clone size: few
V gene: TRBV19
CDR3 DNA: TGTGCCAGTAGTACAAACCCGGGACATCAAGTCGGGGAGCTGTTTTTT
CDR3 protein: CASSTNPGHQVGELFF

J gene: TRBJ1-3
D gene: .
clone size: few
V gene: TRBV21-1
CDR3 DNA: TGTGCCAGCAGCAAAGCCGTTCTGCCCTCTGGAAACACCATATATTTT
CDR3 protein: CASSKAVLPSGNTIYF

J gene: TRBJ2-1
D gene: TRBD2
clone size: few
V gene: TRBV5-6
CDR3 DNA: TGTGCCAGCAGCTTGATGCTAGCGGTTGGCTACAATGAGCAGTTCTTC
CDR3 protein: CASSLMLAVGYNEQFF

J gene: TRBJ2-7
D gene: TRBD1
clone size: .
V gene: TRBV29-1
CDR3 DNA: TGCAGCGTTGAAGGGACAGGGGCCGACTACGAGCAGTACTTC
CDR3 protein: CSVEGTGADYEQYF

J gene: TRBJ2-1
D gene: TRBD2
clone size: .
V gene: TRBV4-1
CDR3 DNA: TGCGCCAGCAGCCAAGAGGTAGCGGGGCACCACAATGAGCAGTTCTTC
CDR3 protein: CASSQEVAGHHNEQFF

J gene: TRBJ1-1
D gene: .
clone size: .
V gene: TRBV29-1
CDR3 DNA: TGCAGCGTTGATGTCGGGGGGCTTACTGAAGCTTTCTTT
CDR3 protein: CSVDVGGLTEAFF

J gene: TRBJ2-7
D gene: .
clone size: .
V gene: TRBV7-9
CDR3 DNA: TGTGCCAGCAGCCCACAGGTTACCTACGAGCAGTACTTC
CDR3 protein: CASSPQVTYEQYF

J gene: TRBJ2-5
D gene: .
clone size: .
V gene: TRBV27
CDR3 DNA: TGTGCCAGCAGTTTAAGTAGACACTCAGAGACCCAGTACTTC
CDR3 protein: CASSLSRHSETQYF

J gene: TRBJ2-5
D gene: TRBD1
clone size: .
V gene: TRBV29-1
CDR3 DNA: TGCAGCGCTCGGACAGGGACGGGAGAGACCCGGTACTTC
CDR3 protein: CSARTGTGETRYF

J gene: TRBJ2-1
D gene: .
clone size: .
V gene: TRBV11-2
CDR3 DNA: TGTGCCAGCAGCTTAGCGACTCCAATAGAGCAGTTCTTC
CDR3 protein: CASSLATPIEQFF

J gene: TRBJ1-2
D gene: .
clone size: once
V gene: TRBV2
CDR3 DNA: TGTGCCAGCACCCCCAGTGCGGGGGACTATGGCTACACCTTC
CDR3 protein: CASTPSAGDYGYTF

J gene: TRBJ2-1
D gene: .
clone size: .
V gene: TRBV2
CDR3 DNA: TGTGCCAGCCCTGCCGTTGGGGGATTCCCCAATGAGCAGTTCTTC
CDR3 protein: CASPAVGGFPNEQFF

J gene: TRBJ1-2
D gene: .
clone size: .
V gene: TRBV6-4
CDR3 DNA: TGTGCCACCTCGGGAGAGGCTGGCTACACCTTC
CDR3 protein: CATSGEAGYTF

J gene: TRBJ1-1
D gene: .
clone size: .
V gene: TRBV29-1
CDR3 DNA: TGCAGCGCGAGGGCGGGAAACACTGAAGCTTTCTTT
CDR3 protein: CSARAGNTEAFF

J gene: TRBJ1-2
D gene: TRBD1
clone size: few
V gene: TRBV29-1
CDR3 DNA: TGCAGCGTTGGACAGGGTACTGGCTACACCTTC
CDR3 protein: CSVGQGTGYTF

J gene: TRBJ2-5
D gene: TRBD1
clone size: few
V gene: TRBV10-2
CDR3 DNA: TGCGCCACGATGGGACAGGGTCAAGAGACCCAGTACTTC
CDR3 protein: CATMGQGQETQYF

J gene: TRBJ2-1
D gene: .
clone size: .
V gene: TRBV29-1
CDR3 DNA: TGCAGCGTTGAGGGATCACAACGGGAGCAGTTCTTC
CDR3 protein: CSVEGSQREQFF

J gene: TRBJ2-7
D gene: .
clone size: few
V gene: TRBV6-6
CDR3 DNA: TGTGCCAGCAGTTACTCGCTGGGGACCTACGAGCAGTACTTC
CDR3 protein: CASSYSLGTYEQYF

J gene: TRBJ1-1
D gene: TRBD1
clone size: .
V gene: TRBV5-1
CDR3 DNA: TGCGCCAGCAGCTCGGGGGACAGGGGTCACACTGAAGCTTTCTTT
CDR3 protein: CASSSGDRGHTEAFF

J gene: TRBJ2-7
D gene: .
clone size: few
V gene: TRBV6-5
CDR3 DNA: TGTGCCACCTCACCGTGGGATTTTAGCGAGCAGTACTTC
CDR3 protein: CATSPWDFSEQYF

J gene: TRBJ1-1
D gene: .
clone size: .
V gene: TRBV7-9
CDR3 DNA: TGTGCCAGCAGCTTAGGCACAGGCCTCGACCGATTT
CDR3 protein: CASSLGTGLDRF

J gene: TRBJ2-2
D gene: TRBD2
clone size: .
V gene: TRBV4-1
CDR3 DNA: TGCGCCAGCAGCCAAAGCGCCGGGACTAGCCTACTTGCCGCGAACACCGGGGAGCTGTTTTTT
CDR3 protein: CASSQSAGTSLLAANTGELFF

J gene: TRBJ1-6
D gene: .
clone size: .
V gene: TRBV19
CDR3 DNA: TGTGCCAGTAGTATTCATGCATTGGGAGGGCTCCCCCTCCACTTT
CDR3 protein: CASSIHALGGLPLHF

J gene: TRBJ2-1
D gene: TRBD1
clone size: .
V gene: TRBV29-1
CDR3 DNA: TGCAGCTCTACAGGGGGCGCGGAGGTTGAGCAGTTCTTC
CDR3 protein: CSSTGGAEVEQFF

J gene: TRBJ1-2
D gene: .
clone size: .
V gene: TRBV13
CDR3 DNA: TGTGCCAGCAGCCCGGGTCGAGCTTATGGCTACACCTTC
CDR3 protein: CASSPGRAYGYTF